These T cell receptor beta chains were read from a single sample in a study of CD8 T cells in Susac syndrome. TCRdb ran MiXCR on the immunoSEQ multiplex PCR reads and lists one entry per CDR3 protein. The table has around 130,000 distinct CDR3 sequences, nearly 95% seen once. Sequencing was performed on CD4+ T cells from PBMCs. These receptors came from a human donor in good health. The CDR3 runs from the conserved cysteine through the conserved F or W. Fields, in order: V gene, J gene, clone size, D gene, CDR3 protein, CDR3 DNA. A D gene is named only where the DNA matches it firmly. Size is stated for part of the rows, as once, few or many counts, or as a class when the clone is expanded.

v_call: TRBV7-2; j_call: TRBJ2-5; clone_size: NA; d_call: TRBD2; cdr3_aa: CASSGTSKETQYF; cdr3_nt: TGTGCCAGCAGCGGGACTAGCAAGGAGACCCAGTACTTC
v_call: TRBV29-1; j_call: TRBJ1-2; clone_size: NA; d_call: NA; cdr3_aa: CSVEDDDYGYTF; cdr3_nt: TGCAGCGTTGAAGATGACGATTATGGCTACACCTTC
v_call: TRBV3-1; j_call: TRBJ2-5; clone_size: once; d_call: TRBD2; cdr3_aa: CASSGGLAGVQETQYF; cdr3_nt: TGTGCCAGCAGTGGTGGACTAGCGGGAGTTCAAGAGACCCAGTACTTC
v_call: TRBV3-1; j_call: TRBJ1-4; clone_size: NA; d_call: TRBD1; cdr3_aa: CASSQEQGDEKLFF; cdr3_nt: TGTGCCAGCAGCCAAGAACAGGGGGACGAAAAACTGTTTTTT
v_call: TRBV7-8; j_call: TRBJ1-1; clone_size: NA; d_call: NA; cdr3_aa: CASSFSRGTMNTEAFF; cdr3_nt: TGTGCCAGCAGCTTTTCTAGGGGCACGATGAACACTGAAGCTTTCTTT
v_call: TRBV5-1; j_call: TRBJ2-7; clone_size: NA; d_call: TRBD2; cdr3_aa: CASSLTSGTIYEQYF; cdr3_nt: TGCGCCAGCAGCCTGACTAGCGGGACGATCTACGAGCAGTACTTC
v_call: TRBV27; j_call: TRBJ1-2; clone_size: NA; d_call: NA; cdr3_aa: CASSLTPDYGYTF; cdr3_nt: TGTGCCAGCAGTTTAACCCCGGACTATGGCTACACCTTC
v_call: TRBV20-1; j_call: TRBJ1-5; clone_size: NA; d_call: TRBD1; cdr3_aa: CSASLATGDQPQHF; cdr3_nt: TGCAGTGCTAGTTTAGCGACAGGGGATCAGCCCCAGCATTTT
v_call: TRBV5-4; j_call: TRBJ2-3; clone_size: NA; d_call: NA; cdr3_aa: CASSLASIPDTQYF; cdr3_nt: TGTGCCAGCAGCTTGGCCTCGATTCCAGATACGCAGTATTTT
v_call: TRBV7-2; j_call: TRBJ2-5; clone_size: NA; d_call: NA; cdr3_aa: CASSSGRGETQYF; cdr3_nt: TGTGCCAGCTCCTCTGGCAGGGGTGAGACCCAGTACTTC
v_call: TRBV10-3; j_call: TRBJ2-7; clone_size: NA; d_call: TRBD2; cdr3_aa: CAISLHSGSVYEQYF; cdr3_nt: TGTGCCATCAGTCTCCATAGCGGGAGCGTGTACGAGCAGTACTTC
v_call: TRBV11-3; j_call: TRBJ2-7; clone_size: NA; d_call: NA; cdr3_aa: CASSPAGQSYEQYF; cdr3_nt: TGTGCCAGCAGCCCGGCGGGACAGTCCTACGAGCAGTACTTC
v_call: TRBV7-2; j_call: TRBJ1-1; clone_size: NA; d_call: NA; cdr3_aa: CASSLGWAAEAFF; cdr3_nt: TGTGCCAGCAGCTTAGGATGGGCGGCTGAAGCTTTCTTT
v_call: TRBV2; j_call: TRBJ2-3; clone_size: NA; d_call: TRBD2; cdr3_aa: CASSVERDTDTQYF; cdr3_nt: TGTGCCAGCAGTGTTGAGCGGGATACAGATACGCAGTATTTT
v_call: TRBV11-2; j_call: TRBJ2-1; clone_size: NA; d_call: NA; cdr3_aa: CASTRGTANEQFF; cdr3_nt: TGTGCCAGCACCCGTGGCACAGCCAATGAGCAGTTCTTC
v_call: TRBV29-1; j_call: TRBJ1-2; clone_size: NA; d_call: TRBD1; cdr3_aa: CSVGQGAVNYGYTF; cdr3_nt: TGCAGCGTCGGACAGGGGGCGGTGAACTATGGCTACACCTTC
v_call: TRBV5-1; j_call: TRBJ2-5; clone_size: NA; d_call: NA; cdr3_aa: CASSLAGRSAQYF; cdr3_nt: TGCGCCAGCAGCTTGGCGGGACGGAGCGCCCAGTACTTC
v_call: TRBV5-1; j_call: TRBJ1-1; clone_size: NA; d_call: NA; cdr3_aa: CASSNREGPEAFF; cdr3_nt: TGCGCCAGCAGCAATCGGGAGGGACCTGAAGCTTTCTTT
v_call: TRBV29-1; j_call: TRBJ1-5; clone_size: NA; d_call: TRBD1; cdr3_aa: CSVGDSSQPQHF; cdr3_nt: TGCAGCGTTGGGGACAGCTCCCAGCCCCAGCATTTT
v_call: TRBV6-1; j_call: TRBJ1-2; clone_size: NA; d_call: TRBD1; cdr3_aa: CASSRDRGSNYGYTF; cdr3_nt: TGTGCCAGCAGCCGTGACAGGGGCTCCAACTATGGCTACACCTTC
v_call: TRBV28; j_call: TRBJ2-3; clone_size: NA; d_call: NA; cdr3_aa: CASSSSARKADTQYF; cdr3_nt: TGTGCCAGCAGTTCTAGTGCGCGTAAGGCAGATACGCAGTATTTT
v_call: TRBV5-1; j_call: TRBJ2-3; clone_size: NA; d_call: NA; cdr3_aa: CASSPGQSGTQYF; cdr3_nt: TGCGCCAGCAGCCCAGGACAGTCGGGTACGCAGTATTTT
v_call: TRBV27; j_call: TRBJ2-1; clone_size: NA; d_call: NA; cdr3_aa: CASRGASRYEQFF; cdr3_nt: TGTGCCAGCAGGGGGGCTAGTAGGTATGAGCAGTTCTTC
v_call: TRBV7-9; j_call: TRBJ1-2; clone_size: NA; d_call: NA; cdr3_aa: CASSLGQPTSGYTF; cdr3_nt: TGTGCCAGCAGCTTAGGACAGCCCACGAGTGGCTACACCTTC
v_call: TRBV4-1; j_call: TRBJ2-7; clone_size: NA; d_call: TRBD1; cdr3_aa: CASSHGTGVPEQYF; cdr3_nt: TGCGCCAGCAGCCACGGGACAGGGGTACCCGAGCAGTACTTC
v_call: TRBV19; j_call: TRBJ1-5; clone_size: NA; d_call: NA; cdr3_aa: CASKKTGDNQPQHF; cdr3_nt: TGTGCCAGTAAGAAGACAGGCGACAATCAGCCCCAGCATTTT
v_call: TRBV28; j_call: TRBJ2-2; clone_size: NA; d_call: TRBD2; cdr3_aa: CASGRGFTGELFF; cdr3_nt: TGTGCCAGCGGGAGGGGATTCACCGGGGAGCTGTTTTTT
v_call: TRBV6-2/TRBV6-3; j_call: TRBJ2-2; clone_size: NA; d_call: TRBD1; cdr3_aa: CASNLGTGSTGELFF; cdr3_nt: TGTGCCAGCAACCTAGGGACAGGGAGCACCGGGGAGCTGTTTTTT
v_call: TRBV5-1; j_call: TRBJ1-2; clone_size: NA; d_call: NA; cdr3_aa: CASSLDRADYGYTF; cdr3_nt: TGCGCCAGCAGCTTGGACAGGGCGGACTATGGCTACACCTTC
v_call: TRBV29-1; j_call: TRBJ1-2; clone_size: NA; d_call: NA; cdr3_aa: CSAMGSANYGYTF; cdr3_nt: TGCAGCGCCATGGGTAGTGCCAACTATGGCTACACCTTC
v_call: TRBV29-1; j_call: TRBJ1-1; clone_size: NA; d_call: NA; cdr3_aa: CSGSGTTNTEAFF; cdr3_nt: TGCAGCGGATCCGGGACGACGAACACTGAAGCTTTCTTT
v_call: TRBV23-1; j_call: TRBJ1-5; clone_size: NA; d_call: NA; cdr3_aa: CASSPRGGLCNQPQHF; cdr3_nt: TGCGCCAGCAGTCCCCGCGGGGGGCTGTGCAATCAGCCCCAGCATTTT
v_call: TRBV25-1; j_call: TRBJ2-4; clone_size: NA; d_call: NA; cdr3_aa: CASSDATGGSDIQYF; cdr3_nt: TGTGCCAGCAGTGATGCAACCGGGGGCTCTGACATTCAGTACTTC
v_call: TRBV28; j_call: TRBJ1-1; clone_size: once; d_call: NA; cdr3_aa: CASSRGRGSGTEAFF; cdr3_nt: TGTGCCAGCAGCCGGGGGAGGGGGTCGGGCACTGAAGCTTTCTTT
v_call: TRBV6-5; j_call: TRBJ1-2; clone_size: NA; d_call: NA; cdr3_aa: CATPILLTNYGYTF; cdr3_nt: TGTGCCACCCCGATCCTACTTACTAACTATGGCTACACCTTC
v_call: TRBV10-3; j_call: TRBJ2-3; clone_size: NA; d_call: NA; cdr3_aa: CAISPKAPGGSTDTQYF; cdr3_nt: TGTGCCATCAGCCCCAAGGCCCCTGGGGGGAGCACAGATACGCAGTATTTT
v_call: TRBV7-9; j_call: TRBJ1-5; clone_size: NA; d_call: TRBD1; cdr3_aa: CASSSPQGAHQPQHF; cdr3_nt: TGTGCCAGCAGCTCCCCGCAGGGGGCGCATCAGCCCCAGCATTTT
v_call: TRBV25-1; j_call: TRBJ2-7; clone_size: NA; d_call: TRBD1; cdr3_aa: CASSLTGYNEQYF; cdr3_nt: TGTGCCAGCAGTTTGACAGGGTACAACGAGCAGTACTTC
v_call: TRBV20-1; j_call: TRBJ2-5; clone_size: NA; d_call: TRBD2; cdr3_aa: CASDGGTSGFGAQYF; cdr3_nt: TGCGCGTCGGACGGAGGGACTAGCGGGTTCGGGGCCCAGTACTTC
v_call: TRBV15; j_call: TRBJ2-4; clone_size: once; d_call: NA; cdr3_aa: CATSRDRLKNIQYF; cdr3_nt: TGTGCCACCAGCAGAGACAGGTTGAAAAACATTCAGTACTTC
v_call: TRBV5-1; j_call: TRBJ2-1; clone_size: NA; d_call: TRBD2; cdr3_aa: CASSLGSAGGVNEQFF; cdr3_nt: TGCGCCAGCAGCTTAGGGTCAGCGGGAGGGGTCAATGAGCAGTTCTTC
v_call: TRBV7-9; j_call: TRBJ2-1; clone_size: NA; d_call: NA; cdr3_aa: CASSLGQFNEQFF; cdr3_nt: TGTGCCAGCAGCTTAGGGCAGTTTAATGAGCAGTTCTTC